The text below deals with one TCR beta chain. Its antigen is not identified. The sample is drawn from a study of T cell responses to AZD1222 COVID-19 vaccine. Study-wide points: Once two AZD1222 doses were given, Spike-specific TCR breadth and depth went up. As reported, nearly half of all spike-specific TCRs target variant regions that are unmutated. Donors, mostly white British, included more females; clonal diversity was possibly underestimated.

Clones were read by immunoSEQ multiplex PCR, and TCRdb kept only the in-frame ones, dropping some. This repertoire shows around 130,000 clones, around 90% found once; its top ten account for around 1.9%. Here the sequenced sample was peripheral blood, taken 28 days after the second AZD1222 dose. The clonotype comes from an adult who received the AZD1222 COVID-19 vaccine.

The CDR3 DNA reads as TGTGCCAGCAGCCCAATGACAGGGGGCAGGGGCACTGAAGCTTTCTTT. Translation gives CASSPMTGGRGTEAFF. J is TRBJ1-1 and V is TRBV7-3; TRBD1 aligns across 10 bases. Germline assignment: CDR1 SGHTA and CDR2 FQGTGA. Unmatched junction bases numbered 10, after V lost 5 bases and J lost 4 bases. The CDR3 covers 16 residues.